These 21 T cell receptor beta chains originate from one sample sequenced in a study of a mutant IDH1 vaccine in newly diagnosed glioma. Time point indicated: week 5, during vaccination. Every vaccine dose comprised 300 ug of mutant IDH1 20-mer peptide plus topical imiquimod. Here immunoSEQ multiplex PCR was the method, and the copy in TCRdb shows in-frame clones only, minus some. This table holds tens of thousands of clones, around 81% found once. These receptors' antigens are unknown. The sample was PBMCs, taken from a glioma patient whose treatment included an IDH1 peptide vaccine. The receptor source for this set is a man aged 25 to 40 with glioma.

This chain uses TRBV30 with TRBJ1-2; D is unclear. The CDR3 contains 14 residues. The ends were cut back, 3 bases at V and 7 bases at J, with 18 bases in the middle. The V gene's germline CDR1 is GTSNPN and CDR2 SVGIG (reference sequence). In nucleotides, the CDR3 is TGTGCCTGGAGAAAAGGTAGCTGGGAAGGTGGCTACACCTTC. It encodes CAWRKGSWEGGYTF.

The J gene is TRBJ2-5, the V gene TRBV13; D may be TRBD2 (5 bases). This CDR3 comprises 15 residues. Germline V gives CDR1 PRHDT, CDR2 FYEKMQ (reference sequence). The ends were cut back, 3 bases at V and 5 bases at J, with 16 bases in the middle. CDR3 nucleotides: TGTGCCAGCAGCTTCGGCGGGTTCATATCGGAGACCCAGTACTTC. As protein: CASSFGGFISETQYF.

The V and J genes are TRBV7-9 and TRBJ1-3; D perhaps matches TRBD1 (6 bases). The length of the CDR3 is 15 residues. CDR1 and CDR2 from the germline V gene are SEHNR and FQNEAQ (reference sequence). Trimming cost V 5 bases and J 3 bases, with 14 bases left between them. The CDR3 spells CASSPGQIGGNTIYF. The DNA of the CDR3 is TGTGCCAGCAGCCCCGGACAGATCGGTGGAAACACCATATATTTT. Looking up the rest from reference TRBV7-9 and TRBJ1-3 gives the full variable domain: DTGVSQNPRHKITKRGQNVTFRCDPISEHNRLYWYRQTLGQGPEFLTYFQNEAQLEKSRLLSDRFSAERPKGSFSTLEIQRTEQGDSAMYLCASSPGQIGGNTIYFGEGSWLTVV.

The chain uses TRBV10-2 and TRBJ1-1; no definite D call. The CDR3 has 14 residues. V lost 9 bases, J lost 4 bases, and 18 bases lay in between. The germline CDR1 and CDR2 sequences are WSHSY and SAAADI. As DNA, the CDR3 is TGCGCCAGTAGACGGGGATTGGTGGGCACTGAAGCTTTCTTT. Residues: CASRRGLVGTEAFF.

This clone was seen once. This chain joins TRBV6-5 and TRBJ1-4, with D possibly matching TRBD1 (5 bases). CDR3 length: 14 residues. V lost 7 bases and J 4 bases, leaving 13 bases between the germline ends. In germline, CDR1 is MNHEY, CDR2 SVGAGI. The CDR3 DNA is TGTGCCAGCAAATTGGGGGGAAATAATGAAAAACTGTTTTTT. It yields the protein CASKLGGNNEKLFF.

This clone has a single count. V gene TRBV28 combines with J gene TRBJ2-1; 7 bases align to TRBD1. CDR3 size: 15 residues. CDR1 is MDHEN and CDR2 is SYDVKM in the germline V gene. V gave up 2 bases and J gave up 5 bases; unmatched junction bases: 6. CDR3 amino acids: CASSLDRVINNEQFF. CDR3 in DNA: TGTGCCAGCAGTTTAGACAGGGTGATTAACAATGAGCAGTTCTTC.

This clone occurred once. CDR3 protein: CAWGERTSLYQPQHF. The CDR3 nucleotides are TGTGCCTGGGGGGAGAGAACCTCCCTGTACCAGCCCCAGCATTTT. The chain is built from TRBV30 and TRBJ1-5; D not certain. There are 15 residues in the CDR3. V gave up 5 bases and J gave up 7 bases, with 21 bases separating them. Germline CDR1 and CDR2: GTSNPN and SVGIG (reference sequence).

The CDR3: CASSLALGEQFF. The CDR3 DNA reads as TGTGCCAGCAGCTTAGCGCTAGGTGAGCAGTTCTTC. The gene calls are TRBV7-2 and TRBJ2-1; unclear D gene. This CDR3 is built from 12 residues. The ends were cut back, 0 bases at V and 9 bases at J, with 6 bases in the middle. Germline CDR1 SGHTA, CDR2 FQGNSA. Together with reference TRBV7-2 and TRBJ2-1, the CDR3 gives the full variable domain: GAGVSQSPSNKVTEKGKDVELRCDPISGHTALYWYRQSLGQGLEFLIYFQGNSAPDKSGLPSDRFSAERTGGSVSTLTIQRTQQEDSAVYLCASSLALGEQFFGPGTRLTVL.

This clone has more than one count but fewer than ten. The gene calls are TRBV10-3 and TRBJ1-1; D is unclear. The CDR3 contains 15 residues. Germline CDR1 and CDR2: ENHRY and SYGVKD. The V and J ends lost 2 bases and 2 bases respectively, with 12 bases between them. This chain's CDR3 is CAISEEGRVNTEAFF. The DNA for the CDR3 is TGTGCCATCAGTGAGGAGGGAAGGGTAAACACTGAAGCTTTCTTT.

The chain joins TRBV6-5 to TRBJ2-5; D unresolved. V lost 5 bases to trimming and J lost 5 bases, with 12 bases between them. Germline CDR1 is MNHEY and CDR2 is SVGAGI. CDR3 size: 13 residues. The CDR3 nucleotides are TGTGCCAGCAGTCCCTTTGACTTGGAGACCCAGTACTTC. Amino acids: CASSPFDLETQYF.

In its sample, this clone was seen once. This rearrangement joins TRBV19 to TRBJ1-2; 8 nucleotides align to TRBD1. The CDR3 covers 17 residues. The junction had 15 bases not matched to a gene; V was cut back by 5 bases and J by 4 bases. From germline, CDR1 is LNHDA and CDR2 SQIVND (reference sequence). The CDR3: CASSVGTGSFSFYGYTF. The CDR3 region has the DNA TGTGCCAGTAGTGTTGGGACAGGCTCCTTTTCGTTCTATGGCTACACCTTC.

CDR3 in amino acids: CASSRANNYGYTF. The CDR3 nucleotides read TGTGCCAGCAGCCGGGCCAACAACTATGGCTACACCTTC. The chain links TRBV14 to TRBJ1-2; D is unclear. This CDR3 is 13 amino acids long. Germline values: CDR1 SGHDN, CDR2 FVKESK. V lost 4 bases and J 2 bases, leaving 8 bases between the germline ends. The variable domain in full, with the rest retrieved from reference TRBV14 and TRBJ1-2, is EAGVTQFPSHSVIEKGQTVTLRCDPISGHDNLYWYRRVMGKEIKFLLHFVKESKQDESGMPNNRFLAERTGGTYSTLKVQPAELEDSGVYFCASSRANNYGYTFGSGTRLTVV.

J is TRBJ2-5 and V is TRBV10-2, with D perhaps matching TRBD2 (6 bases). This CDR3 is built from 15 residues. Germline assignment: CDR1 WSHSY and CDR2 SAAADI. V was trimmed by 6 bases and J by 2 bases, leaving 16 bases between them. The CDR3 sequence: CASSALWGVQETQYF. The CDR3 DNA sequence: TGCGCCAGCAGCGCGCTCTGGGGGGTACAAGAGACCCAGTACTTC.

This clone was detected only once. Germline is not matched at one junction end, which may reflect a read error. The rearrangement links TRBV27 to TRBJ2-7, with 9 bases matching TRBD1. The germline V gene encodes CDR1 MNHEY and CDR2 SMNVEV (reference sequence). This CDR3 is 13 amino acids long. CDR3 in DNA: TGTGCCAGCAGTTTGGGGACAGGGTACGCGCAGTACTTC. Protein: CASSLGTGYAQYF.

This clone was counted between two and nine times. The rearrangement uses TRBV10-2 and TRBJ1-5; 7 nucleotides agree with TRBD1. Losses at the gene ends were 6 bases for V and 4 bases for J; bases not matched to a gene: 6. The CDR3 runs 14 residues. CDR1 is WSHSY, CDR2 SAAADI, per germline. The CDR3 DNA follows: TGCGCCAGCAGATCGACAGGGCCAAATCAGCCCCAGCATTTT. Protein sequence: CASRSTGPNQPQHF.

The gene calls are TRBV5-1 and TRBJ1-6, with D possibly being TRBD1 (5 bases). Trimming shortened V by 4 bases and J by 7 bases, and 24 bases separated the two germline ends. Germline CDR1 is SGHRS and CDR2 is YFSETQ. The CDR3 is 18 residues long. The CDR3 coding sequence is TGCGCCAGCAGCCCGGATCAGGTCGGGGCGCTTGGGAATTCACCCCTCCACTTT. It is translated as CASSPDQVGALGNSPLHF.

CDR3 sequence (DNA): TGCGCCAGCAGCTTGTTGGTCGGGAATGAGCAGTTCTTC. Encoded protein: CASSLLVGNEQFF. J is TRBJ2-1 and V is TRBV5-1; the D is unclear. The CDR3 is 13 amino acids. The V and J ends lost 1 base and 7 bases respectively, with 9 bases between them. Germline CDR1 is SGHRS and CDR2 is YFSETQ. The variable domain in full, with the rest retrieved from reference TRBV5-1 and TRBJ2-1, is KAGVTQTPRYLIKTRGQQVTLSCSPISGHRSVSWYQQTPGQGLQFLFEYFSETQRNKGNFPGRFSGRQFSNSRSEMNVSTLELGDSALYLCASSLLVGNEQFFGPGTRLTVL.

Here the CDR3 DNA reads TGTGCCAGCAGCTTAATCGGAGGACCTTCCTACGAGCAGTACTTC. This sequence encodes CASSLIGGPSYEQYF. The chain employs TRBV5-8 and TRBJ2-7; the D gene is possibly TRBD2 (5 bases). Trimming took off 2 bases at V and 1 base at J, with 13 bases between the two ends. Per the germline V gene, CDR1 is SGHTS and CDR2 is YDEGEE. The CDR3 loop spans 15 amino acids.

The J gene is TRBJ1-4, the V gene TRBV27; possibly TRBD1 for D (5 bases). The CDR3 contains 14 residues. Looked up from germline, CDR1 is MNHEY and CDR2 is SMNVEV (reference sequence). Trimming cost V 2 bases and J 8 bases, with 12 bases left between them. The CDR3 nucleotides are TGTGCCAGCAGTTTACGGGACCGCGGGGAAAAACTGTTTTTT. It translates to CASSLRDRGEKLFF.

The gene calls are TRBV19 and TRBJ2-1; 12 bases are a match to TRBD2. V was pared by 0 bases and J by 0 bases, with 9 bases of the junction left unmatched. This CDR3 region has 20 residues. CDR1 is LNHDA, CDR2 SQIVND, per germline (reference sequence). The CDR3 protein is CASSIDAWTSGEISYNEQFF. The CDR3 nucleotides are TGTGCCAGTAGTATAGATGCCTGGACTAGCGGGGAGATCTCCTACAATGAGCAGTTCTTC.

The CDR3 protein is CASSYPGQTNSPLHF. In DNA form, the CDR3 reads TGTGCCAGCAGTTACCCGGGACAGACTAATTCACCCCTCCACTTT. The chain joins TRBV6-5 to TRBJ1-6; 7 nucleotides agree with TRBD1. The CDR3 consists of 15 residues. J was trimmed by 6 bases and V by 2 bases; bases with no gene match: 4. Germline V lookup: CDR1 MNHEY, CDR2 SVGAGI.